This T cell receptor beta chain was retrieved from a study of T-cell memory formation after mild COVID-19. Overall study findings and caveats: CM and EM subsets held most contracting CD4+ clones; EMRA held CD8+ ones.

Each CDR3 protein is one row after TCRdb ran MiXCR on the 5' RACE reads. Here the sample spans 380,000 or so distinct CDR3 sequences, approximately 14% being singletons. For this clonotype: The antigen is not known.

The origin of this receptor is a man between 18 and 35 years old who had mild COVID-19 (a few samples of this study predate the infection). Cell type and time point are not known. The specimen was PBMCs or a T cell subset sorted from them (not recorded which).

The CDR3 sequence is CAISVAGTSPGTQYF. CDR3 nucleotide sequence: TGTGCCATCAGTGTGGCAGGGACCTCCCCAGGGACCCAGTACTTC. The chain combines TRBV10-3 with TRBJ2-5; TRBD1 or TRBD2 may be the D gene (5 bases each). The germline CDR1 and CDR2 sequences are ENHRY and SYGVKD. With 4 bases removed from V and 7 bases from J, the gap between germline ends came to 19 bases. The CDR3 runs 15 residues.